This T cell receptor beta chain derives from a study of blood T cell repertoires in COVID-19. Whole-study context: Sites across the United States, Italy and Spain contributed samples from acute and convalescent COVID-19.

Germline V gene lookup returns CDR1 SGHRS and CDR2 YFSETQ. V shed 4 bases and J shed 4 bases, with 14 bases lying between them. There are 14 residues in the CDR3. Assay used: immunoSEQ multiplex PCR; TCRdb lists only in-frame clones, some missing. The table lists approximately 170,000 clones, 80% to 90% of them singletons, with roughly 2% in the top ten. The V and J genes are TRBV5-1 and TRBJ2-5; D perhaps matches TRBD1 (6 bases). The source material was peripheral blood. The clonotype was recovered from a woman aged 80 or over with acute or convalescent COVID-19. This CDR3 reads CASSLGAGAETQYF. DNA for the CDR3: TGCGCCAGCAGCCTGGGGGCAGGGGCAGAGACCCAGTACTTC.